One and the same sample provided the 3 T cell receptor beta chains below, sequenced in a study of CD8+ T cells in alopecia areata. The authors extracted RNA and reverse transcribed it into cDNA as the sequencing template. Here immunoSEQ multiplex PCR was the method, and the copy in TCRdb shows in-frame clones only, minus some. Among approximately 140,000 clones listed, 70% to 90% were seen once. Described treatment: oral pan-JAK inhibitor, 5-10 mg twice daily. Sequenced here: CD8+ T cells sorted from blood, sampled at week 4, from a patient treated with tofacitinib. The receptors derive from a human donor with alopecia areata.

The chain links TRBV5-6 to TRBJ2-1; TRBD2 matches at 8 bases. J was trimmed by 4 bases and V by 2 bases; bases with no gene match: 5. The CDR3 has 15 amino acids. The V gene's germline CDR1 is SGHDT and CDR2 YYEEEE. The CDR3 coding sequence is TGTGCCAGCAGCTTTATGACTAGCGCTTACAATGAGCAGTTCTTC. Amino acids: CASSFMTSAYNEQFF.

This clone was detected only once. The chain couples TRBV7-2 to TRBJ2-1; TRBD2 matches 7 bases. Trimming took 2 bases from V and 1 from J; bases not matched to a gene: 2. The CDR3 extends over 15 amino acids. Germline CDR1 and CDR2: SGHTA and FQGNSA. The CDR3 bases are TGTGCCAGCAGCTTACTTAGCGGGTCCTACAATGAGCAGTTCTTC. Translating gives CASSLLSGSYNEQFF.

In the case of this clone: One junction end disagrees with the germline gene, perhaps due to a read error. This rearrangement joins TRBV30 to TRBJ2-2, with D perhaps matching TRBD2 (5 bases). Germline CDR1 is GTSNPN and CDR2 is SVGIG (reference sequence). This CDR3 spans 13 amino acids. CDR3 region: CAWRSPNTGELFF. The CDR3 DNA reads as TGTGCTTGGAGGAGTCCTAACACCGGGGAGCTGTTTTTT.